Listed below are T cell receptor beta chains from one sample, sequenced in a study of CD8 T cells in ankylosing spondylitis. TCRdb re-analysed the 5' RACE reads in MiXCR, keeping a single row per CDR3 protein. Found here are 400,000 or so distinct CDR3 sequences, about 24% of them singletons; the top ten hold under 0.9%. Sequenced sample: blood, either unsorted or a sorted T cell fraction (not recorded which). The receptors derive from a male donor with ankylosing spondylitis. CDR3s include the opening cysteine and the closing phenylalanine or tryptophan. The order of the fields is J gene, D gene, V gene, clone size, CDR3 DNA, CDR3 protein. A D gene is named only where the DNA matches it firmly. The listing skips clone size in some rows; elsewhere it reads once, few, many or a size class.

J: TRBJ1-1; D: NA; V: TRBV11-2; size: many; DNA: TGTGCCAGCAGCTCAACACCCACTTCCAGGGGAACTGAAGCTTTCTTT; CDR3: CASSSTPTSRGTEAFF
J: TRBJ1-2; D: NA; V: TRBV3-1; size: few; DNA: TGTGCCAGCAGCCAAGATCGGGTGCGTGGCTACACCTTC; CDR3: CASSQDRVRGYTF
J: TRBJ1-1; D: TRBD1; V: TRBV3-1; size: NA; DNA: TGTGCCAGCAGCCCTTCAGCAGGGGGCTTAGCTTTCTTT; CDR3: CASSPSAGGLAFF
J: TRBJ2-1; D: NA; V: TRBV6-2/TRBV6-3; size: few; DNA: TGTGCCAGCAGTTATCGGAGCGACAATGAGCAGTTCTTC; CDR3: CASSYRSDNEQFF
J: TRBJ2-2; D: NA; V: TRBV7-9; size: NA; DNA: TGTGCCAGCAGCTATACACCGGCCGAAACCGGGGAGCTGTTTTTT; CDR3: CASSYTPAETGELFF
J: TRBJ1-2; D: TRBD1; V: TRBV29-1; size: NA; DNA: TGCAGCGTGGGGGACAGCCTGGGTGGCTACACCTTC; CDR3: CSVGDSLGGYTF
J: TRBJ2-1; D: TRBD2; V: TRBV24-1; size: many; DNA: TGTGCCACCACTGCGGGAGGTGAGCAGTTCTTC; CDR3: CATTAGGEQFF
J: TRBJ2-7; D: TRBD1; V: TRBV2; size: few; DNA: TGTGCCAGCAGGACCGGGACAGGGATCGAGCAGTACTTC; CDR3: CASRTGTGIEQYF
J: TRBJ2-2; D: NA; V: TRBV11-2; size: NA; DNA: TGTGCCAGCAGCTTAGATTCGGGACACAATACGAACACCGGGGAGCTGTTTTTT; CDR3: CASSLDSGHNTNTGELFF
J: TRBJ2-3; D: NA; V: TRBV7-9; size: NA; DNA: TGTGCCAGCAGCCCTAAGGGGGACCTCACAGATACGCAGTATTTT; CDR3: CASSPKGDLTDTQYF
J: TRBJ1-2; D: TRBD1; V: TRBV3-1; size: few; DNA: TGTGCCAGCAGGCGACAGGGGGGGAACTATGGCTACACCTTC; CDR3: CASRRQGGNYGYTF
J: TRBJ2-1; D: NA; V: TRBV20-1; size: NA; DNA: TGCAGTGCAGAACTAGCTGCTGAGCAGTTCTTC; CDR3: CSAELAAEQFF
J: TRBJ2-1; D: NA; V: TRBV20-1; size: few; DNA: TGCAGTGCTCAAGTCCGCTTCCCTACAACTGAGCAGTTCTTC; CDR3: CSAQVRFPTTEQFF
J: TRBJ1-2; D: NA; V: TRBV5-6; size: NA; DNA: TGTGCCAGCAGCTTGGCCGCGGGGCCCTATGGCTACACCTTC; CDR3: CASSLAAGPYGYTF
J: TRBJ2-1; D: NA; V: TRBV12-3/TRBV12-4; size: NA; DNA: TGTGCCAGCACCCCTTACGACCGTTTGCCGGAGCAGTTCTTC; CDR3: CASTPYDRLPEQFF
J: TRBJ2-2; D: TRBD2; V: TRBV18; size: NA; DNA: TGTGCCAGCTCAGAGCTAGCGGGAGACACCGGGGAGCTGTTTTTT; CDR3: CASSELAGDTGELFF
J: TRBJ2-1; D: NA; V: TRBV20-1; size: NA; DNA: TGCAGTGCTGCCGACGAGCCCCTCTACAATGAGCAGTTCTTC; CDR3: CSAADEPLYNEQFF
J: TRBJ1-1; D: NA; V: TRBV7-9; size: few; DNA: TGTGCCAGCAGCTTAGAAGAAGTGAACACTGAAGCTTTCTTT; CDR3: CASSLEEVNTEAFF
J: TRBJ1-1; D: NA; V: TRBV27; size: NA; DNA: TGTGCCAGCAGTTCATCAGCAGAAGCTTTCTTT; CDR3: CASSSSAEAFF
J: TRBJ2-5; D: TRBD2; V: TRBV10-3; size: NA; DNA: TGTGCCATCAGTGGGTCCAGGGAGGGAGAGACCCAGTACTTC; CDR3: CAISGSREGETQYF
J: TRBJ1-5; D: NA; V: TRBV20-1; size: NA; DNA: TGCAGTGCCAGTGAGGGCAATCAGCCCCAGCATTTT; CDR3: CSASEGNQPQHF
J: TRBJ2-1; D: NA; V: TRBV30; size: NA; DNA: TGTGCCTGGAGTCGACTAGGCAATGAGCAGTTCTTC; CDR3: CAWSRLGNEQFF
J: TRBJ1-4; D: NA; V: TRBV5-1; size: NA; DNA: TGCGCCAGCAGCCGGGGTGGAACTAATGAAAAACTGTTTTTT; CDR3: CASSRGGTNEKLFF
J: TRBJ2-2; D: NA; V: TRBV5-1; size: NA; DNA: TGCGCCAGCAGCTCGACGGGGGGACACGGGGAGCTGTTTTTT; CDR3: CASSSTGGHGELFF
J: TRBJ1-4; D: NA; V: TRBV29-1; size: NA; DNA: TGCAGCGTTGAAGTGATAGGGAACGAAAAACTGTTTTTT; CDR3: CSVEVIGNEKLFF
J: TRBJ2-1; D: TRBD2; V: TRBV20-1; size: NA; DNA: TGCAGTGCTGCTCCGGGACTAGCGGGAGATAATGAGCAGTTCTTC; CDR3: CSAAPGLAGDNEQFF
J: TRBJ1-4; D: NA; V: TRBV20-1; size: few; DNA: TGCAGTGCTAGAGGGGCGGGGTCTAATGAAAAACTGTTTTTT; CDR3: CSARGAGSNEKLFF
J: TRBJ2-1; D: NA; V: TRBV20-1; size: once; DNA: TGCAGTGCTTCACGGGACCTCCAACTTTACAATGAGCAGTTCTTC; CDR3: CSASRDLQLYNEQFF
J: TRBJ2-3; D: NA; V: TRBV11-2; size: NA; DNA: TGTGCCAGCAGCTTAAGGAGCGGCGTTCAGAGGACTACGCAGTATTTT; CDR3: CASSLRSGVQRTTQYF